The 13 T cell receptor beta chains given below trace back to one sample, sequenced in a study of shared clonotypes between healthy human individuals. Here immunoSEQ multiplex PCR was the method, and the copy in TCRdb shows in-frame clones only, minus some. The data contain 2 million to 3 million clones, 80% to 95% of them seen just once; the ten biggest clones take up approximately 0.35%. Material for sequencing was naive CD4+ T cells from PBMCs. Sample subset: CD45RA+ positively selected. These receptors were taken from a man in his late teens or twenties in good health. Some clones in this sample may be carry-over from other donors' samples.

The chain joins TRBV30 to TRBJ1-2; D is unresolved. Germline V gene sequence: CDR1 GTSNPN, CDR2 SVGIG (reference sequence). The V and J ends lost 5 bases and 8 bases respectively, with 12 bases between them. The CDR3 extends over 11 amino acids. The CDR3 DNA reads TGTGCCTGGGAGAGCCTCGGGGGCTACACCTTC. Residues: CAWESLGGYTF.

The genes are TRBV14 and TRBJ2-3; D is uncertain. CDR3 length: 16 residues. Trimming removed 4 bases from V and 1 base from J, with 15 bases in between. The germline gives CDR1 SGHDN, CDR2 FVKESK. The CDR3 reads CASSLRRFFGTDTQYF. The CDR3 nucleotides read TGTGCCAGCAGCCTCCGTAGGTTCTTCGGCACAGATACGCAGTATTTT.

The genes are TRBV30 and TRBJ2-7, with D perhaps TRBD2 (6 bases). The CDR3 runs to 14 residues. V lost 0 bases to trimming and J lost 5 bases, with 14 bases between them. CDR1 is GTSNPN and CDR2 is SVGIG in the germline V gene (reference sequence). This CDR3 reads CAWSVVGRSDEQYF. The CDR3 DNA reads TGTGCCTGGAGTGTAGTCGGGAGATCGGACGAGCAGTACTTC.

This chain links TRBV2 with TRBJ1-5; TRBD1 matches 7 bases. This CDR3 has 14 amino acids. J gave up 6 bases and V 6 bases, and 8 bases lay outside the gene matches. Germline V gene lookup returns CDR1 SNHLY and CDR2 FYNNEI. The CDR3 nucleotides are TGTGCCAGCAGGCCAGACAGGGTACGTCAGCCCCAGCATTTT. Amino acid sequence: CASRPDRVRQPQHF.

This chain connects TRBV5-1 to TRBJ2-3; D possibly corresponds to TRBD1 (6 bases). Germline V gene sequence: CDR1 SGHRS, CDR2 YFSETQ. Deletions cut 1 base from V and 6 bases from J, with 15 bases between. CDR3 size: 15 residues. The CDR3 sequence: CASSLQQGISDTQYF. The CDR3 nucleotides read TGCGCCAGCAGCTTGCAGCAGGGGATTTCGGATACGCAGTATTTT.

The chain couples TRBV29-1 to TRBJ1-2, with 7 bases matching TRBD1. With 3 bases clipped from V and 2 bases from J, the junction kept 6 bases outside the gene matches. The CDR3 covers 14 residues. The V gene's germline CDR1 is SQVTM and CDR2 ANQGSEA. The CDR3 nucleotides read TGCAGCGTTGAGGAGGGGGCGAACAACTATGGCTACACCTTC. Its protein product is CSVEEGANNYGYTF.

The chain joins TRBV4-1 to TRBJ2-3, with 8 bases that match TRBD1. With 3 bases clipped from V and 6 bases from J, the junction kept 11 bases outside the gene matches. This CDR3 spans 16 amino acids. Germline V lookup: CDR1 MGHRA, CDR2 YSYEKL. CDR3 DNA sequence: TGCGCCAGCAGCCATCACAGGGGGGATTGGACGGATACGCAGTATTTT. Translated, it gives CASSHHRGDWTDTQYF.

This chain connects TRBV9 to TRBJ2-1; D perhaps matches TRBD1 (5 bases). This CDR3 has 15 amino acids. Trimming removed 3 bases from V and 0 bases from J, with 10 bases in between. Germline assignment: CDR1 SGDLS and CDR2 YYNGEE. CDR3 DNA: TGTGCCAGCAGCGGAGACAGCTACTCCTACAATGAGCAGTTCTTC. Translated, it gives CASSGDSYSYNEQFF.

Note on this clone: The same CDR3 arises from other DNA sequences in this sample as well. The genes are TRBV28 and TRBJ2-5; 8 positions match TRBD1. Trimming took 4 bases from V and 5 from J; bases not matched to a gene: 6. The CDR3 is 14 amino acids. Per germline, CDR1 MDHEN and CDR2 SYDVKM. The CDR3 nucleotides are TGTGCCAGCAGTTCTTCAGGGGGCCGGGAGACCCAGTACTTC. This gives the protein CASSSSGGRETQYF.

This clone showed up just once. For the CDR3, the DNA is TGTGCCATCAGGGACAGTAAAAACTATGGCTACACCTTC. It specifies CAIRDSKNYGYTF. The chain is built from TRBV10-3 and TRBJ1-2; TRBD1 might be the D (6 bases). The CDR3 is 13 amino acids. CDR1 and CDR2 from the germline V gene are ENHRY and SYGVKD. V shed 6 bases and J shed 2 bases, with 10 bases lying between them.

J is TRBJ2-1 and V is TRBV4-1; 10 nucleotides line up with TRBD2. Germline lookup yields CDR1 MGHRA and CDR2 YSYEKL. The CDR3 loop spans 17 amino acids. The J segment lost 7 bases and the V segment lost 0 bases, leaving 9 bases of the junction unmatched. CDR3 loop: CASSQEGSGRANNEQFF. DNA of the CDR3: TGCGCCAGCAGCCAAGAGGGAAGCGGGAGGGCGAATAATGAGCAGTTCTTC.

This clone was detected once. This chain connects TRBV9 to TRBJ2-3, with no clear D. This CDR3 has 14 amino acids. From germline, CDR1 is SGDLS and CDR2 YYNGEE. V was cut by 3 bases and J by 3 bases, with 11 bases left in between. CDR3: CASSAETATDTQYF. The CDR3 DNA is TGTGCCAGCAGCGCGGAAACAGCTACAGATACGCAGTATTTT.

Remarks on this clone: The sample has other DNA sequences that encode this CDR3 too. The CDR3 DNA reads TGTGCCACCAGCAGGGGCGGGGAGCTGTTTTTT. Its protein is CATSRGGELFF. The chain has TRBV15 and TRBJ2-2; D remains ambiguous. Germline CDR1 LNHNV, CDR2 YYDKDF (reference sequence). The CDR3 runs 11 residues. V was cut by 3 bases and J by 7 bases, with 3 bases left in between.